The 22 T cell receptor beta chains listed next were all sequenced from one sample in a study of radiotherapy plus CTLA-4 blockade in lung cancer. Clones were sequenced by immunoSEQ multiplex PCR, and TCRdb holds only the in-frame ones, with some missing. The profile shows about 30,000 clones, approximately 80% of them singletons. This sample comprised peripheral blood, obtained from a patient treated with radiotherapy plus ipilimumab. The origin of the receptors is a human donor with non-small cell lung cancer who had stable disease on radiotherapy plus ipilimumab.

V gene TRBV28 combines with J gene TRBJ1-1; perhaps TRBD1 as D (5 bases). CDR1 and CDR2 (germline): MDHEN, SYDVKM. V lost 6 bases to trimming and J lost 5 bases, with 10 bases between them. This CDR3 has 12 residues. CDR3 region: CASSSGGTEAFF. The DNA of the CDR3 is TGTGCCAGCAGCAGTGGGGGGACTGAAGCTTTCTTT.

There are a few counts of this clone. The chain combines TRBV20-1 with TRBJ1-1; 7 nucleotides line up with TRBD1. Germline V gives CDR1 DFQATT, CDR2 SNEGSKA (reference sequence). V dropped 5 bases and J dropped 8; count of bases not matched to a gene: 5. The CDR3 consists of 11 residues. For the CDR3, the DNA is TGCAGTGCTGGGCAGGACAGGGAAGCTTTCTTT. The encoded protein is CSAGQDREAFF.

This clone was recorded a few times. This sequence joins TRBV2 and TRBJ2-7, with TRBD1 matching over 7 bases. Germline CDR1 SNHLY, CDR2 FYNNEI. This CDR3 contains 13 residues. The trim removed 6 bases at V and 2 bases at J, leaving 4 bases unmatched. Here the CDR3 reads CASRGDSTYEQYF. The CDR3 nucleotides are TGTGCCAGCAGAGGGGACAGTACCTACGAGCAGTACTTC.

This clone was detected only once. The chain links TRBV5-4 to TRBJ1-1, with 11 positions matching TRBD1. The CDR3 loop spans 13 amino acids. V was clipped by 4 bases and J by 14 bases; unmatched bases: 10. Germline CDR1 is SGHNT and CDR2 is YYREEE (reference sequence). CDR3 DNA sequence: TGTGCCAGCAGCGGTGGCGGGACAGGGGGAAGCTTCTTT. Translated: CASSGGGTGGSFF.

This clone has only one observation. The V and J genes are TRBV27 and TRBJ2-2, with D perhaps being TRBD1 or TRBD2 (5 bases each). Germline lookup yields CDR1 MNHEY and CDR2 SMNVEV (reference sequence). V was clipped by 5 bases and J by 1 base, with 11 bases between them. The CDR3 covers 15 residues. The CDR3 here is CASSSRDGNTGELFF. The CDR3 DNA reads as TGTGCCAGCAGTAGCCGGGACGGGAACACCGGGGAGCTGTTTTTT.

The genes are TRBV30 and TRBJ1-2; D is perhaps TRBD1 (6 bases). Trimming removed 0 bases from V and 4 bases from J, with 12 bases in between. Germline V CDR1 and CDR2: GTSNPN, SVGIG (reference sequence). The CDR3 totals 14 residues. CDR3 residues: CAWSVRGRTYGYTF. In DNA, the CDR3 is TGTGCCTGGAGTGTCAGGGGACGGACCTATGGCTACACCTTC.

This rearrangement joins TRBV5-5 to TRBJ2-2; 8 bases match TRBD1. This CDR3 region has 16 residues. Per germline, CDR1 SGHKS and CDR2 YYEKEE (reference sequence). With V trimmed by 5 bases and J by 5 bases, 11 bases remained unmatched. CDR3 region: CASSSFGQGFTGELFF. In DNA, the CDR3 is TGTGCCAGCAGTTCCTTCGGACAGGGTTTTACCGGGGAGCTGTTTTTT.

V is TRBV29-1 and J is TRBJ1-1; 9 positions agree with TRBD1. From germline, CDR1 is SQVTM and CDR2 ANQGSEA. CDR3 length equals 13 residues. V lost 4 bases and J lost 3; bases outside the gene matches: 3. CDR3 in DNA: TGCAGCGTTGGGGACAGGGTTTACACTGAAGCTTTCTTT. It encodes CSVGDRVYTEAFF.

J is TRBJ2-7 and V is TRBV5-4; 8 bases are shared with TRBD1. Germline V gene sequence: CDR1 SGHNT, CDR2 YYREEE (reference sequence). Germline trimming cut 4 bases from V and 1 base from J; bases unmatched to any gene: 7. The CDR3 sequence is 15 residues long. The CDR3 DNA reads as TGTGCCAGCAGCCCGGGACAGGTGCCTTCCTACGAGCAGTACTTC. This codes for CASSPGQVPSYEQYF.

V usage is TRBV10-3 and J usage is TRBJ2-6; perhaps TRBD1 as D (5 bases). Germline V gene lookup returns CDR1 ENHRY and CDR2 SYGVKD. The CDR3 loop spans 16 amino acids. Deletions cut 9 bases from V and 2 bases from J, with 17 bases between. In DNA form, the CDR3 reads TGTGCCATTGAGACAGAAAGGACCACTGGGGCCAACGTCCTGACTTTC. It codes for CAIETERTTGANVLTF.

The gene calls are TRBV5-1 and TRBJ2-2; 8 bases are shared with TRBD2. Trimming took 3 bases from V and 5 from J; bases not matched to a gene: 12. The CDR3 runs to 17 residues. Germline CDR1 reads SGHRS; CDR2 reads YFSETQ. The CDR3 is CASSSSVAGLGTGELFF. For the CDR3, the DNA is TGCGCCAGCAGCTCGTCAGTAGCGGGGCTGGGTACCGGGGAGCTGTTTTTT.

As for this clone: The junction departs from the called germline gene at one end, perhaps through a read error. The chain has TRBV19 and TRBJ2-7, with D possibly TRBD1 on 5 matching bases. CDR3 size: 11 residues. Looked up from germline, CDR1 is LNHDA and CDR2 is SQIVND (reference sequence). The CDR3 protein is CAGSQGYEQYF. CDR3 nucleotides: TGTGCCGGTAGTCAGGGATACGAGCAGTACTTC.

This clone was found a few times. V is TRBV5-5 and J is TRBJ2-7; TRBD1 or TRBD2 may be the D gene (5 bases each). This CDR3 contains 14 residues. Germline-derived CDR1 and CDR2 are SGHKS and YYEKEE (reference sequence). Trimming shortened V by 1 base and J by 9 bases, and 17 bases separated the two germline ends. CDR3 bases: TGTGCCAGCAGCTTGCCAGGGTCGACGGACTGGCAGTACTTC. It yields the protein CASSLPGSTDWQYF.

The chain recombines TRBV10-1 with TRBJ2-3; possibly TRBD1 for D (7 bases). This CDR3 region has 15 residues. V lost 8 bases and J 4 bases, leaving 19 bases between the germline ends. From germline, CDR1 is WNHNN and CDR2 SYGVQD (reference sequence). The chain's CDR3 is CASAGGQRQPDTQYF. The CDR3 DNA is TGCGCCAGCGCCGGGGGACAGCGGCAACCAGATACGCAGTATTTT.

DNA of the CDR3: TGTGCCAGCAGCCCCTACAGAGGGGGCGGGATGCCCCAGCATTTT. Translated, it gives CASSPYRGGGMPQHF. J is TRBJ1-5 and V is TRBV7-2; 7 nucleotides align to TRBD1. The CDR3 runs to 15 residues. V trimming: 5 bases; J trimming: 9 bases; junction bases outside the gene matches: 13. CDR1 and CDR2 (germline): SGHTA, FQGNSA.

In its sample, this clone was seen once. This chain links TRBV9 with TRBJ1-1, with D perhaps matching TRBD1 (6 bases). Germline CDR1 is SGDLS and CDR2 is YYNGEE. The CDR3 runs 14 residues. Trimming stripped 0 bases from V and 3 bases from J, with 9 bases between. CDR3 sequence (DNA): TGTGCCAGCAGCGTAGAGGACAGACACACTGAAGCTTTCTTT. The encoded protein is CASSVEDRHTEAFF.

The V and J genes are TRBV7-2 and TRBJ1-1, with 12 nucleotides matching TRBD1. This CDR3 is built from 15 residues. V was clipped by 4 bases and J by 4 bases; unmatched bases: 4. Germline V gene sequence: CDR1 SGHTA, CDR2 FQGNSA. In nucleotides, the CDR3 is TGTGCCAGCAGCTCGGGACAGGGGGCAACCACTGAAGCTTTCTTT. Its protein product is CASSSGQGATTEAFF.

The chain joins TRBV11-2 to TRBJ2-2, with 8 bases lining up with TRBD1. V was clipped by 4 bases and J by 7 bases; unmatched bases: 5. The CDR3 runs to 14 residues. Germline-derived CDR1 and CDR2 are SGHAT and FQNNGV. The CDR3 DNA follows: TGTGCCAGCAGCTGGCAGGGGGCGGTCGGGGAGCTGTTTTTT. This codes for CASSWQGAVGELFF.

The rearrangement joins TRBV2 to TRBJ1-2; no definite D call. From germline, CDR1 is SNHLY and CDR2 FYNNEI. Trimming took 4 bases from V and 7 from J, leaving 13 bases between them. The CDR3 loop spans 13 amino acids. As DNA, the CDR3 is TGTGCCAGCAGTGCCGAGGGCATCGGTGGCTACACCTTC. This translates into CASSAEGIGGYTF.

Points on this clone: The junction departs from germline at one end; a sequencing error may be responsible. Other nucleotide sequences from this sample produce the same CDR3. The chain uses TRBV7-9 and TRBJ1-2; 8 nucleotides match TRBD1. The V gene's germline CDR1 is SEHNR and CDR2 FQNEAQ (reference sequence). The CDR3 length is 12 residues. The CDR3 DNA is TGTGCCAGCAGTCTAGACAGGGGTCCTACACCCTTC. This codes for CASSLDRGPTPF.

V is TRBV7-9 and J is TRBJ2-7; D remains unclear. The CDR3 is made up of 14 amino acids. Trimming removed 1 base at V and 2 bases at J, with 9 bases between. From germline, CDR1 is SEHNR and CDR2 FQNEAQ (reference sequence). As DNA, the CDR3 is TGTGCCAGCAGCTTAGTTCTTGAGCCCTACGAGCAGTACTTC. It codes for CASSLVLEPYEQYF. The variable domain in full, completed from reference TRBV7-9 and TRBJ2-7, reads DTGVSQNPRHKITKRGQNVTFRCDPISEHNRLYWYRQTLGQGPEFLTYFQNEAQLEKSRLLSDRFSAERPKGSFSTLEIQRTEQGDSAMYLCASSLVLEPYEQYFGPGTRLTVT.

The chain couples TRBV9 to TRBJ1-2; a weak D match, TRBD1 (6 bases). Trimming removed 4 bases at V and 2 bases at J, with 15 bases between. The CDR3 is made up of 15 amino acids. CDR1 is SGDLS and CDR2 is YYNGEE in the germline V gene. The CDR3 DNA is TGTGCCAGCAGCCCGCGACAGGACGCGAACTATGGCTACACCTTC. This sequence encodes CASSPRQDANYGYTF.